Only one count was recorded for the clone carrying this TCR beta chain. Its target is unknown. This entry comes from a study of cytomegalovirus exposure and HLA in healthy donors. The study's findings and limits: TCR beta V segments were, for the most part, productive about 87% or about 30% of the time in an earlier analysis.

PCR primers comprised 60 Vbeta and 13 Jbeta primers. Using immunoSEQ multiplex PCR, the repertoire was profiled, and TCRdb retains in-frame clones only, with some absent. Of over 150,000 clones in the sample, about four fifths were seen once. Trimming at V came to 3 bases and at J to 1 base, leaving 2 bases not matched to a gene. Germline-derived CDR1 and CDR2 are SGHNT and YYREEE (reference sequence). The CDR3 is 15 residues long. The chain combines TRBV5-4 with TRBJ2-1, with 9 bases matching TRBD2. The source material was PBMCs. The TCR originated in a man aged 25 to 40 in good health and CMV-seronegative. DNA of the CDR3: TGTGCCAGCAGCTCGAGCGGGAGGTCCTACAATGAGCAGTTCTTC. Amino acids: CASSSSGRSYNEQFF.